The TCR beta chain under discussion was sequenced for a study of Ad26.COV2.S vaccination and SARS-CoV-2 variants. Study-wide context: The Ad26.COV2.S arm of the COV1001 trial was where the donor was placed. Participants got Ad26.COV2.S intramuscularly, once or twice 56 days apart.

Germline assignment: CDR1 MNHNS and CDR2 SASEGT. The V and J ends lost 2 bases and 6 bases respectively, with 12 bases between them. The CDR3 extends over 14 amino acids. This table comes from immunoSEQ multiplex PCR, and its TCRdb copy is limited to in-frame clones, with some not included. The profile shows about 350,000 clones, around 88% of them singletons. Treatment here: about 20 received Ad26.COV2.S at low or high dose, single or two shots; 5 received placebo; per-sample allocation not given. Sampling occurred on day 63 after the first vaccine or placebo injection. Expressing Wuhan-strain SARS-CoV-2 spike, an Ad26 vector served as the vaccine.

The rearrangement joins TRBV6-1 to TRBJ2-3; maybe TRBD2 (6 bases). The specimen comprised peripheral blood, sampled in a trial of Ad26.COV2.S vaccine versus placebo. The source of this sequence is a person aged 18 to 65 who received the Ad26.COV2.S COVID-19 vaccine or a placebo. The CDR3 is CASSEQLARDTQYF. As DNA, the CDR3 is TGTGCCAGCAGTGAACAACTAGCTAGGGATACGCAGTATTTT.